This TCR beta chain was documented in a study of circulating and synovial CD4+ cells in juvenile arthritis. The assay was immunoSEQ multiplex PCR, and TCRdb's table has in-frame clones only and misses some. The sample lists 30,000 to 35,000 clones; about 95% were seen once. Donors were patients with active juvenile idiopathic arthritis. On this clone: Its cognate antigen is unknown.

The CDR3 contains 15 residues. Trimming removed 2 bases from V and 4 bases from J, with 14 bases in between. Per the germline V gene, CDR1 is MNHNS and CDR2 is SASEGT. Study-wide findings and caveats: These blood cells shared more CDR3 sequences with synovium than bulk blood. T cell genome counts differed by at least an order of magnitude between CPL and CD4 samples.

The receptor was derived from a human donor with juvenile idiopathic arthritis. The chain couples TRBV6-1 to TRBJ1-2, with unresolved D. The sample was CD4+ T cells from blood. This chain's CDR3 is CASSEWEEPGYGYTF. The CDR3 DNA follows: TGTGCCAGCAGTGAATGGGAGGAACCGGGCTATGGCTACACCTTC.